The 4 T cell receptor beta chains presented below share a single source sample, sequenced in a study of T cells in Graves' hyperthyroidism and ophthalmopathy. From RNA transcripts, TCR beta CDR3 regions were amplified. RT-PCR in the first round (using the HTBI primer set) targeted the TCR CDR3. MiXCR, applied by TCRdb to the multiplex PCR reads, yields one record per CDR3 protein. The sample has approximately 380,000 distinct CDR3 sequences; more than 13% are singletons. The sequencing sample was made of blood. These receptors came from a man in his fifties with Graves' ophthalmopathy.

The V call is TRBV20-1, the J call TRBJ2-7, with D maybe TRBD2 (6 bases). The ends were cut back, 0 bases at V and 2 bases at J, with 17 bases in the middle. The germline V gene encodes CDR1 DFQATT and CDR2 SNEGSKA (reference sequence). The CDR3 is 16 amino acids. CDR3 DNA: TGCAGTGCTAGAGATCTTCGGGGGAGGCGTCCCTACGAGCAGTACTTC. Encoded protein: CSARDLRGRRPYEQYF.

This clonotype was counted ten times or more. This chain joins TRBV2 and TRBJ1-1, with D possibly matching TRBD1 (5 bases). Germline V lookup: CDR1 SNHLY, CDR2 FYNNEI. Trimming removed 2 bases from V and 3 bases from J, with 13 bases in between. CDR3 length equals 15 residues. This CDR3 is CASSEQRGRYTEAFF. CDR3 coding DNA: TGTGCCAGCAGTGAACAGCGGGGGAGATACACTGAAGCTTTCTTT.

The chain couples TRBV6-4 to TRBJ2-2, with TRBD2 identical over 11 bases. Germline V gene data show CDR1 as MRHNA and CDR2 as SNTAGT. Trimming took 3 bases from V and 5 from J; bases not matched to a gene: 5. The CDR3 is 16 amino acids. As DNA, the CDR3 is TGTGCCAGCAGTGAACTAGCGGGAGTAGTAACCGGGGAGCTGTTTTTT. This sequence encodes CASSELAGVVTGELFF.

This clonotype appeared a few times. V usage is TRBV5-1 and J usage is TRBJ2-1; 13 nucleotides agree with TRBD2. Germline V CDR1 and CDR2: SGHRS, YFSETQ. The CDR3 loop spans 15 amino acids. V lost 5 bases, J lost 9 bases, and 8 bases stayed unmatched. CDR3 loop: CASRRTSGGPGEQFF. CDR3 sequence (DNA): TGCGCCAGCAGAAGGACTAGCGGGGGACCTGGTGAGCAGTTCTTC.